Reported below is one TCR beta chain. The sample comes from a study of blood T cell repertoires in COVID-19. Study at large: Acute and convalescent COVID-19 samples came from the United States, Italy and Spain. Sources were T cells, B-cell-depleted T cells, or PBMCs; the material itself was cDNA or gDNA.

In germline, CDR1 is SGHKS, CDR2 YYEKEE (reference sequence). Germline trimming cut 4 bases from V and 0 bases from J; bases unmatched to any gene: 8. This CDR3 comprises 18 residues. Sequenced by immunoSEQ multiplex PCR; TCRdb stores in-frame clones only, minus some. The table lists 250,000 to 400,000 clones, almost 90% of them singletons. The chain carries TRBV5-5 and TRBJ2-2; TRBD1 agrees at 11 bases. This clonotype was sampled from a young woman with COVID-19, enrolled during active disease. Sequences were obtained from peripheral blood. CDR3: CASSHPGQGDPNTGELFF. The DNA for the CDR3 is TGTGCCAGCAGCCATCCGGGACAGGGGGACCCGAACACCGGGGAGCTGTTTTTT.